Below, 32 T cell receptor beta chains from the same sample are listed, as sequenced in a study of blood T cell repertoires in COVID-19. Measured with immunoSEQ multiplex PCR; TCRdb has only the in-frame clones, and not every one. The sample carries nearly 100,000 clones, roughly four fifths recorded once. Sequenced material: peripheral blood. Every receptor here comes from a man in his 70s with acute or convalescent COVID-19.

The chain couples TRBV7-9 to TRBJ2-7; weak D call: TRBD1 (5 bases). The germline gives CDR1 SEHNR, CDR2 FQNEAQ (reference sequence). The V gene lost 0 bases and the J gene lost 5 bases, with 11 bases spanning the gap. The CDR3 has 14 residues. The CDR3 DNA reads TGTGCCAGCAGCTTAGCAAGCAGGGCCCACGAGCAGTACTTC. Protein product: CASSLASRAHEQYF.

CDR3 amino acids: CASSVGQVRRNTIYF. The CDR3 DNA reads TGTGCCAGCAGCGTAGGGCAGGTTAGGAGAAACACCATATATTTT. V gene TRBV9 combines with J gene TRBJ1-3; D unresolved. Germline lookup yields CDR1 SGDLS and CDR2 YYNGEE. This CDR3 region has 15 residues. Trimming shortened V by 0 bases and J by 5 bases, and 12 bases separated the two germline ends.

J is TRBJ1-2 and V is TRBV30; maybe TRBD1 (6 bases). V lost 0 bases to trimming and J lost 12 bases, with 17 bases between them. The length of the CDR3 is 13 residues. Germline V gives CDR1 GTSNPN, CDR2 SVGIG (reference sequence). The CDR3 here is CAWSVSQGNFNTF. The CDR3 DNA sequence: TGTGCCTGGAGTGTGAGTCAGGGGAATTTCAACACCTTC.

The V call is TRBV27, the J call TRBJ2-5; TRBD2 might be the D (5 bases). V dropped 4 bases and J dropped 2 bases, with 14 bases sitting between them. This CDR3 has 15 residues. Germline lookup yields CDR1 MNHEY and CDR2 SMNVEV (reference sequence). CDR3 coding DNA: TGTGCCAGCAGTTCGCGCGGGTTAGGACAAGAGACCCAGTACTTC. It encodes CASSSRGLGQETQYF.

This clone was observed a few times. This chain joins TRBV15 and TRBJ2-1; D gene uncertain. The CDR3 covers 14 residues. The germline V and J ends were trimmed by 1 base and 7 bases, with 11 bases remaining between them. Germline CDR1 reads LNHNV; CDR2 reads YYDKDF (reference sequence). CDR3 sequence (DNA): TGTGCCACCAGCAGAGGTCTCCCCGGGAATGAGCAGTTCTTC. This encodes CATSRGLPGNEQFF.

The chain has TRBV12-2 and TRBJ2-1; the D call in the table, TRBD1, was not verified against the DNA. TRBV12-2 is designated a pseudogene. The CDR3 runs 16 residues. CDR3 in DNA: TGTGCAAGTCGCCCCTCGGACAGGGGGCATTACAATGAGCAGTTCTTC. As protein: CASRPSDRGHYNEQFF.

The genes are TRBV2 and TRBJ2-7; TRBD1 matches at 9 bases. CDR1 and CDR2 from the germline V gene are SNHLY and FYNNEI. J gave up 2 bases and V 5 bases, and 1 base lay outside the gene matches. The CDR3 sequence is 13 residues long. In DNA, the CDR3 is TGTGCCAGCAGTCGGGACAGGGCCTACGAGCAGTACTTC. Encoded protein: CASSRDRAYEQYF.

Here the CDR3 reads CASNRRMNTEAFF. DNA of the CDR3: TGTGCCAGCAATCGGAGAATGAACACTGAAGCTTTCTTT. The J gene is TRBJ1-1, the V gene TRBV28; D is unclear. The CDR3 consists of 13 residues. The V gene's germline CDR1 is MDHEN and CDR2 SYDVKM. V was pared by 7 bases and J by 0 bases, with 9 bases between.

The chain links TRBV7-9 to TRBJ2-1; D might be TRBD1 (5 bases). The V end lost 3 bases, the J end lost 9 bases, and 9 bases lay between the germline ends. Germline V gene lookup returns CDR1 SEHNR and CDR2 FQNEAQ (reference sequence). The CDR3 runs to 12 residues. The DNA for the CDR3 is TGTGCCAGCAGCTTTTCAGGGATTGAGCAGTTCTTC. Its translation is CASSFSGIEQFF.

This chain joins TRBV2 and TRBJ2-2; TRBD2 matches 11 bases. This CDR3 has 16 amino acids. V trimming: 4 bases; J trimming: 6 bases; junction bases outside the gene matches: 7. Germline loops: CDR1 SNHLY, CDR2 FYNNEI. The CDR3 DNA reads TGTGCCAGCAGTGTAACTCCGGGACTAGCGGCCGGGGAGCTGTTTTTT. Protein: CASSVTPGLAAGELFF.

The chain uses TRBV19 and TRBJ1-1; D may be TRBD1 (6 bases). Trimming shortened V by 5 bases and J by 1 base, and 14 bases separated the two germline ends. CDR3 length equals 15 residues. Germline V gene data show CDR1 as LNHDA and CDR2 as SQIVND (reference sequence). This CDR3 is CASSHREMGNTEAFF. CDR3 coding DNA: TGTGCCAGTAGTCACAGGGAAATGGGGAACACTGAAGCTTTCTTT. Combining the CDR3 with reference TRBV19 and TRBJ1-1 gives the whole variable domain DGGITQSPKYLFRKEGQNVTLSCEQNLNHDAMYWYRQDPGQGLRLIYYSQIVNDFQKGDIAEGYSVSREKKESFPLTVTSAQKNPTAFYLCASSHREMGNTEAFFGQGTRLTVV.

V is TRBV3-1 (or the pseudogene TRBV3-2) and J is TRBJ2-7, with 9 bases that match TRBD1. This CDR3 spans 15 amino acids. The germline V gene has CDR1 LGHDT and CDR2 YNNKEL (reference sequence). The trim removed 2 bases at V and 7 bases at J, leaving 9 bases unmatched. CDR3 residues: CASSQFRTGETEQYF. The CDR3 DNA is TGTGCCAGCAGCCAATTCAGGACAGGGGAGACGGAGCAGTACTTC.

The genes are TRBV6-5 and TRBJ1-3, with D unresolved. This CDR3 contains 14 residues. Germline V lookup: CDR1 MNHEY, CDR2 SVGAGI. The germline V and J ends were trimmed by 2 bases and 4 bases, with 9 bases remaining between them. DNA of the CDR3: TGTGCCAGCAGTTACGGTAGAACGGGAAACACCATATATTTT. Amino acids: CASSYGRTGNTIYF.

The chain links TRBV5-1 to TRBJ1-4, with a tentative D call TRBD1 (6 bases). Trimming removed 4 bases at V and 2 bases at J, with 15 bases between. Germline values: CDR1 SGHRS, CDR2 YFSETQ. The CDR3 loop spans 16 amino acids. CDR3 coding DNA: TGCGCCAGCAGCCTCACCCCCCAGGGGACTAATGAAAAACTGTTTTTT. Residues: CASSLTPQGTNEKLFF.

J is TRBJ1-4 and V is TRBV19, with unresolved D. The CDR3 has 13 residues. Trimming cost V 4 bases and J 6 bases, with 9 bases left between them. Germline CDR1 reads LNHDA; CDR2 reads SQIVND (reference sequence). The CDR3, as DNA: TGTGCCAGTAGTAGTCCCCCAGATGAAAAACTGTTTTTT. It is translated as CASSSPPDEKLFF.

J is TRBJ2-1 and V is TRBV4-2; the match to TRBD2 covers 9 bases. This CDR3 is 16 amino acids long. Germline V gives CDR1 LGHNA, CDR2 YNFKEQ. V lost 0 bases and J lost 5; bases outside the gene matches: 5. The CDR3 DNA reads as TGTGCCAGCAGCCAAGATCTGACTAGCGGACACAATGAGCAGTTCTTC. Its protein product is CASSQDLTSGHNEQFF.

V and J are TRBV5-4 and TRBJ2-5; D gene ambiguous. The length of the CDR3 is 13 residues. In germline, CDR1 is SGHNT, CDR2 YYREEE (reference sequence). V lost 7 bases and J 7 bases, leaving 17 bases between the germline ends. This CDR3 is CASAPGPTGTQYF. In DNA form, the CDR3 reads TGTGCCAGCGCTCCGGGTCCGACGGGGACCCAGTACTTC.

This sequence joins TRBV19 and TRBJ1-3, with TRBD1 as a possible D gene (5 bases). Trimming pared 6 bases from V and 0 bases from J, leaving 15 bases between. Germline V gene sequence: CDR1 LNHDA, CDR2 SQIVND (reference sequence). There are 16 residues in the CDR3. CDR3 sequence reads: CASSQQVLSSGNTIYF. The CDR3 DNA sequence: TGTGCCAGTAGCCAACAGGTTCTCAGCTCTGGAAACACCATATATTTT. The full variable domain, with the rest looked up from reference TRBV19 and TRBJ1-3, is DGGITQSPKYLFRKEGQNVTLSCEQNLNHDAMYWYRQDPGQGLRLIYYSQIVNDFQKGDIAEGYSVSREKKESFPLTVTSAQKNPTAFYLCASSQQVLSSGNTIYFGEGSWLTVV.

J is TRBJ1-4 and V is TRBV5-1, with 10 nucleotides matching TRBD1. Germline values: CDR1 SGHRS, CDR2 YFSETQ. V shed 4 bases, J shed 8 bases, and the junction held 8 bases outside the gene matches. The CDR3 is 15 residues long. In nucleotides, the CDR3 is TGCGCCAGCAGCAACCCGGGACAGGGGAACGAAAAACTGTTTTTT. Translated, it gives CASSNPGQGNEKLFF.

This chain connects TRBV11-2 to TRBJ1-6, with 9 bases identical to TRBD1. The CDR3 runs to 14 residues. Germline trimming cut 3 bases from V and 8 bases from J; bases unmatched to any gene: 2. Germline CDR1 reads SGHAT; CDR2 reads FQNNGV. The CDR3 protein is CASSFRQGDSPLHF. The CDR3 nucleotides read TGTGCCAGCAGCTTCAGACAGGGGGATTCACCCCTCCACTTT.

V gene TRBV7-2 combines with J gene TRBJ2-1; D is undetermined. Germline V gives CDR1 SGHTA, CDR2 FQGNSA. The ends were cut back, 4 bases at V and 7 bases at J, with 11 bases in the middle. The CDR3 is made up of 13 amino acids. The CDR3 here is CASSSRIGNEQFF. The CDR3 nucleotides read TGTGCCAGCAGCTCAAGGATCGGGAATGAGCAGTTCTTC.

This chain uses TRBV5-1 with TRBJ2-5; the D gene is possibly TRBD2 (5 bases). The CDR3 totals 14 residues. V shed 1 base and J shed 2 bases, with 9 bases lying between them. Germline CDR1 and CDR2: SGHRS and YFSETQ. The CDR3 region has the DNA TGCGCCAGCAGCTTGATCGGGGTACAAGAGACCCAGTACTTC. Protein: CASSLIGVQETQYF.

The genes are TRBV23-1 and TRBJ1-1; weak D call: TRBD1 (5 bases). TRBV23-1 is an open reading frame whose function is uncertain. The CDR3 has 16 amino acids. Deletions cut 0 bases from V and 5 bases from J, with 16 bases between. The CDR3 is CASSQSAGPARTEAFF. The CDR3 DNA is TGCGCCAGCAGTCAATCAGCAGGGCCCGCTCGGACTGAAGCTTTCTTT.

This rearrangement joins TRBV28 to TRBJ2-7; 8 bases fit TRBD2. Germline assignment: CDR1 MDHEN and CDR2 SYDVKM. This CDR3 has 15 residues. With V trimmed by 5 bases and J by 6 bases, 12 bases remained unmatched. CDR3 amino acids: CASSTTGTRPFEQYF. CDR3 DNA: TGTGCCAGCAGTACGACCGGGACTAGGCCATTCGAGCAGTACTTC.

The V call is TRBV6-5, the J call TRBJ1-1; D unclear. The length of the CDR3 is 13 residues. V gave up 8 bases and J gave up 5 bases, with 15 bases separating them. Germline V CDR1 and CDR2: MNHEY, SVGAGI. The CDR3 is CASRILRGTEAFF. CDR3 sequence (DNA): TGTGCCAGCCGAATCTTACGGGGAACTGAAGCTTTCTTT.

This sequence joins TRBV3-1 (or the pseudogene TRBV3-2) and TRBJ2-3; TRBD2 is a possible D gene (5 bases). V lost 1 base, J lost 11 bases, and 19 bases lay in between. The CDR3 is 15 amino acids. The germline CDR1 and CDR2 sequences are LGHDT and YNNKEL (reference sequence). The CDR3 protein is CASSQAATTILMQYF. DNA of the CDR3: TGTGCCAGCAGCCAAGCCGCGACTACTATTCTCATGCAGTATTTT.

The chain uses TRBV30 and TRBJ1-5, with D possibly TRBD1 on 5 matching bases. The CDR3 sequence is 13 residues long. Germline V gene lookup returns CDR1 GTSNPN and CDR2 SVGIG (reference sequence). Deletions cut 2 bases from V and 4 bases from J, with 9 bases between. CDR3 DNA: TGTGCCTGGAGTATCCAGGGAAATCAGCCCCAGCATTTT. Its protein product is CAWSIQGNQPQHF.

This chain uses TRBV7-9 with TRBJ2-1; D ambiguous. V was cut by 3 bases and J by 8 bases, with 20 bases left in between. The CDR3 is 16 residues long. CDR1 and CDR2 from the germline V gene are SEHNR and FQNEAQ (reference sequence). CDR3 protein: CASSFPVPGLRDEQFF. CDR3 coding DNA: TGTGCCAGCAGCTTCCCGGTTCCAGGCTTACGTGATGAGCAGTTCTTC.

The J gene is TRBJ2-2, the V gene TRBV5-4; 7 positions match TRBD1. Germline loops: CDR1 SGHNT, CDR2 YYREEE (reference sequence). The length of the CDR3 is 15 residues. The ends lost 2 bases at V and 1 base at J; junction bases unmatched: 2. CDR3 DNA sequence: TGTGCCAGCAGCTTACAGGGGTTGAACACCGGGGAGCTGTTTTTT. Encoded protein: CASSLQGLNTGELFF.

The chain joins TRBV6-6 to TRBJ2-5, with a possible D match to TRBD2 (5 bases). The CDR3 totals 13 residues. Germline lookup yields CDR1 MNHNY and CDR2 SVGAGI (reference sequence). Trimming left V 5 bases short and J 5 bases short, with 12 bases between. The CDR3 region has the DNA TGTGCCAGCAGTACAACTAGAAAGGAGACCCAGTACTTC. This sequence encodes CASSTTRKETQYF.

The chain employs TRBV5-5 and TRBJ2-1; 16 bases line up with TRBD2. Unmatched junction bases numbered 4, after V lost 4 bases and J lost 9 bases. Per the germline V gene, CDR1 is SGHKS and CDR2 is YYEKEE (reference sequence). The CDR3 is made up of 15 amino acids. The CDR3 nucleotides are TGTGCCAGCAGCAGGGGACTAGCGGGAGGGGTTGAGCAGTTCTTC. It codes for CASSRGLAGGVEQFF. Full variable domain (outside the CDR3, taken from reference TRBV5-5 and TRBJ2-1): DAGVTQSPTHLIKTRGQQVTLRCSPISGHKSVSWYQQVLGQGPQFIFQYYEKEERGRGNFPDRFSARQFPNYSSELNVNALLLGDSALYLCASSRGLAGGVEQFFGPGTRLTVL.

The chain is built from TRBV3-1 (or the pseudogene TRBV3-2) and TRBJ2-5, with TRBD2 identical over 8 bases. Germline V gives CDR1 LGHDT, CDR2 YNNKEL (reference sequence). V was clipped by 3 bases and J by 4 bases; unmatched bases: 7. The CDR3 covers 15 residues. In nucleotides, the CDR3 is TGTGCCAGCAGCCACAGCGGGAGAAGTTCAGAGACCCAGTACTTC. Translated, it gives CASSHSGRSSETQYF.